These 26 T cell receptor beta chains came from one sample sequenced in a study of cytomegalovirus exposure and HLA in healthy donors. In the PCR, 60 Vbeta and 13 Jbeta primers were used. The repertoire was sequenced with immunoSEQ multiplex PCR; TCRdb's copy has only in-frame clones and lacks some. The sample records 150,000 to 200,000 clones, roughly 80% being singletons. Material for sequencing was PBMCs. These TCRs come from a man between 18 and 35 years old in good health and CMV-seropositive.

V and J are TRBV6-5 and TRBJ1-2; 7 positions match TRBD1. Germline loops: CDR1 MNHEY, CDR2 SVGAGI. CDR3 length: 14 residues. The trim removed 6 bases at V and 4 bases at J, leaving 8 bases unmatched. The CDR3 sequence is CASRIHRGFYGYTF. Written as DNA, the CDR3 is TGTGCCAGCAGAATACACAGGGGATTCTATGGCTACACCTTC.

The CDR3 sequence is CASSHKRQGGLDEQYF. The CDR3 DNA sequence: TGTGCCAGCAGCCATAAGAGACAGGGAGGTTTGGACGAGCAGTACTTC. This chain joins TRBV5-4 and TRBJ2-7, with D perhaps TRBD1 (7 bases). V lost 4 bases to trimming and J lost 5 bases, with 22 bases between them. CDR1 is SGHNT and CDR2 is YYREEE in the germline V gene (reference sequence). This CDR3 is 16 amino acids long.

J is TRBJ1-4 and V is TRBV23-1; no definite D call. TRBV23-1 is an ORF; its function is uncertain. The ends were cut back, 4 bases at V and 6 bases at J, with 12 bases in the middle. The CDR3 consists of 14 residues. The CDR3 DNA follows: TGCGCCAGCAGTCGGGTTCAGAGGGATGAAAAACTGTTTTTT. Its protein is CASSRVQRDEKLFF.

This sequence joins TRBV6-1 and TRBJ1-1; TRBD1 matches at 9 bases. V was clipped by 3 bases and J by 10 bases; unmatched bases: 9. Germline V gene sequence: CDR1 MNHNS, CDR2 SASEGT. This CDR3 has 14 amino acids. This CDR3 reads CASSDKQGARTAFF. In DNA, the CDR3 is TGTGCCAGCAGTGATAAACAGGGGGCGCGGACAGCTTTCTTT.

This chain connects TRBV30 to TRBJ1-3; 7 positions agree with TRBD1. Germline lookup yields CDR1 GTSNPN and CDR2 SVGIG (reference sequence). The CDR3 is 16 amino acids. Unmatched junction bases numbered 14, after V lost 5 bases and J lost 4 bases. The CDR3 bases are TGTGCCTGGGAATTTAATCCAGGGGGATCAGGAAACACCATATATTTT. It specifies CAWEFNPGGSGNTIYF.

The V gene is TRBV5-1, the J gene TRBJ1-2; D is uncertain. The CDR3 length is 15 residues. Between the trimmed V and J ends, which lost 0 bases and 6 bases, there was a span of 15 bases. CDR1 and CDR2 from the germline V gene are SGHRS and YFSETQ. CDR3 protein: CASSLDGLLADGYTF. The CDR3 nucleotides are TGCGCCAGCAGCTTGGATGGACTATTGGCGGATGGCTACACCTTC.

The chain joins TRBV4-1 to TRBJ1-4; 8 nucleotides agree with TRBD1. Germline-derived CDR1 and CDR2 are MGHRA and YSYEKL. Trimming removed 1 base from V and 4 bases from J; junction bases left unmatched: 5. The CDR3 is made up of 16 amino acids. Here the CDR3 reads CASSQVWGQDNEKLFF. DNA for the CDR3: TGCGCCAGCAGCCAAGTTTGGGGACAGGATAATGAAAAACTGTTTTTT.

The rearrangement joins TRBV10-3 to TRBJ1-2; 7 nucleotides line up with TRBD1. Germline values: CDR1 ENHRY, CDR2 SYGVKD. V gave up 8 bases and J gave up 4 bases; unmatched junction bases: 7. This CDR3 contains 13 residues. CDR3 in amino acids: CAISPEGAYGYTF. In nucleotides, the CDR3 is TGTGCCATCTCGCCGGAGGGGGCCTATGGCTACACCTTC.

V gene TRBV10-1 combines with J gene TRBJ2-3; tentatively, D is TRBD1 (6 bases). V lost 6 bases and J lost 0, with 13 bases in between. Germline V gives CDR1 WNHNN, CDR2 SYGVQD (reference sequence). The CDR3 has 15 residues. The CDR3 spells CASSDGQTSTDTQYF. CDR3 bases: TGCGCCAGCAGCGACGGACAGACAAGCACAGATACGCAGTATTTT.

The genes are TRBV6-6 and TRBJ2-3; 7 nucleotides line up with TRBD2. J lost 4 bases, V lost 2 bases, and 0 bases had no gene match. This CDR3 spans 13 amino acids. The germline gives CDR1 MNHNY, CDR2 SVGAGI (reference sequence). The CDR3 coding sequence is TGTGCCAGCAGTTACGCGGGGGCAGATACGCAGTATTTT. It encodes CASSYAGADTQYF.

The chain recombines TRBV5-1 with TRBJ1-1, with 7 bases fitting TRBD1. Germline V lookup: CDR1 SGHRS, CDR2 YFSETQ. The CDR3 runs 16 residues. V lost 4 bases and J lost 0; bases outside the gene matches: 9. The CDR3 nucleotides are TGCGCCAGCAGCGAACAGGGGAACCGTATGAACACTGAAGCTTTCTTT. Protein: CASSEQGNRMNTEAFF.

V is TRBV5-8 and J is TRBJ1-2; TRBD1 matches 8 bases. The CDR3 is made up of 13 amino acids. CDR1 is SGHTS, CDR2 YDEGEE, per germline. The V segment lost 4 bases and the J segment 7 bases; nucleotides outside the gene matches: 6. The CDR3 reads CASSPGTGFGYTF. Here the CDR3 DNA reads TGTGCCAGCAGCCCCGGGACAGGCTTTGGCTACACCTTC.

V and J are TRBV27 and TRBJ1-2, with D possibly matching TRBD1 (6 bases). The V and J ends lost 5 bases and 8 bases respectively, with 15 bases between them. Germline CDR1 reads MNHEY; CDR2 reads SMNVEV (reference sequence). The CDR3 has 13 amino acids. The CDR3 protein is CASSRQGSNGYTF. Written as DNA, the CDR3 is TGTGCCAGCAGTCGGCAGGGGAGTAACGGCTACACCTTC.

The gene calls are TRBV5-4 and TRBJ2-3; D is ambiguous. Per the germline V gene, CDR1 is SGHNT and CDR2 is YYREEE (reference sequence). This CDR3 region has 18 residues. V gave up 0 bases and J gave up 0 bases, with 17 bases separating them. The CDR3: CASSLDPGQLRSTDTQYF. The CDR3 DNA is TGTGCCAGCAGCTTGGATCCCGGCCAACTGCGGAGCACAGATACGCAGTATTTT. Drawing the rest from reference TRBV5-4 and TRBJ2-3, the complete variable domain is ETGVTQSPTHLIKTRGQQVTLRCSSQSGHNTVSWYQQALGQGPQFIFQYYREEENGRGNFPPRFSGLQFPNYSSELNVNALELDDSALYLCASSLDPGQLRSTDTQYFGPGTRLTVL.

The rearrangement uses TRBV5-1 and TRBJ1-2; D not certain. V shed 6 bases and J shed 4 bases, with 13 bases lying between them. The CDR3 loop spans 13 amino acids. Per germline, CDR1 SGHRS and CDR2 YFSETQ. The CDR3 DNA is TGCGCCAGCACCGGGCCGGGAGGCTATGGCTACACCTTC. Amino acid sequence: CASTGPGGYGYTF.

V gene TRBV30 combines with J gene TRBJ2-7; TRBD2 agrees at 7 bases. CDR3 length equals 14 residues. Trimming cost V 2 bases and J 4 bases; bases outside gene matches: 8. Germline assignment: CDR1 GTSNPN and CDR2 SVGIG (reference sequence). The CDR3 DNA reads as TGTGCCTGGAGTAACTGGCGGGAGAGGTACGAGCAGTACTTC. Protein: CAWSNWRERYEQYF.

J is TRBJ1-2 and V is TRBV2; possible D gene TRBD1, 6 bases. The CDR3 consists of 12 residues. V dropped 9 bases and J dropped 8 bases, with 16 bases sitting between them. The germline gives CDR1 SNHLY, CDR2 FYNNEI. The CDR3 DNA follows: TGTGCCAGTCTGAAGGGGGAACGGGGCTACACCTTC. Protein product: CASLKGERGYTF.

The chain carries TRBV6-5 and TRBJ1-1; D call uncertain. Germline V lookup: CDR1 MNHEY, CDR2 SVGAGI. The V end lost 2 bases, the J end lost 5 bases, and 6 bases lay between the germline ends. The length of the CDR3 is 12 residues. DNA for the CDR3: TGTGCCAGCAGTTACCGGAGGACTGAAGCTTTCTTT. Residues: CASSYRRTEAFF.

In the case of this clone: The identical CDR3 is also encoded by other nucleotide sequences in the sample. The chain joins TRBV5-1 to TRBJ2-2, with a possible D match to TRBD2 (5 bases). The CDR3 sequence is 15 residues long. The germline V and J ends were trimmed by 4 bases and 2 bases, with 12 bases remaining between them. The germline V gene has CDR1 SGHRS and CDR2 YFSETQ. The CDR3 loop is CASSRTEPNTGELFF. In DNA form, the CDR3 reads TGCGCCAGCAGCCGGACTGAACCAAACACCGGGGAGCTGTTTTTT.

This clone has more than one count but fewer than ten. The V and J genes are TRBV19 and TRBJ1-5; tentative D call: TRBD1 (5 bases). CDR1 LNHDA and CDR2 SQIVND come from the germline V gene (reference sequence). The CDR3 is 15 amino acids. V gave up 6 bases and J gave up 0 bases, with 12 bases separating them. CDR3 residues: CASRAGRGSNQPQHF. CDR3 DNA sequence: TGTGCCAGTAGGGCCGGGAGGGGTAGCAATCAGCCCCAGCATTTT.

Points on this clone: At one end the junction does not follow the germline gene, possibly because of a read error. In the same sample, other DNA sequences code for this CDR3. This chain uses TRBV6-5 with TRBJ1-3; D might be TRBD1 (5 bases). The CDR3 runs to 15 residues. Germline assignment: CDR1 MNHEY and CDR2 SVGAGI. CDR3 amino acids: CASSYSTASGNTIYF. The CDR3 DNA follows: TGCGCCAGCAGTTACTCGACAGCCTCTGGAAACACCATATATTTT.

The chain recombines TRBV28 with TRBJ2-7; possible D gene TRBD1, 6 bases. The germline CDR1 and CDR2 sequences are MDHEN and SYDVKM. The CDR3 length is 17 residues. Trimming cost V 5 bases and J 2 bases, with 22 bases left between them. The CDR3 region is CASSDPPAAGVPYEQYF. The DNA of the CDR3 is TGTGCCAGCAGTGACCCCCCGGCGGCAGGGGTCCCCTACGAGCAGTACTTC.

The rearrangement links TRBV18 to TRBJ2-1, with 8 positions matching TRBD2. The V segment lost 3 bases and the J segment 6 bases; nucleotides outside the gene matches: 13. The length of the CDR3 is 17 residues. The germline CDR1 and CDR2 sequences are KGHSH and LQKENI. CDR3 nucleotides: TGTGCCAGCTCACCGCGGGGGGCCACCCCATATAGCAATGAGCAGTTCTTC. Protein sequence: CASSPRGATPYSNEQFF. The full variable domain, completed using reference TRBV18 and TRBJ2-1, is NAGVMQNPRHLVRRRGQEARLRCSPMKGHSHVYWYRQLPEEGLKFMVYLQKENIIDESGMPKERFSAEFPKEGPSILRIQQVVRGDSAAYFCASSPRGATPYSNEQFFGPGTRLTVL.

The V and J genes are TRBV29-1 and TRBJ2-3, with D perhaps matching TRBD1 (6 bases). The germline V gene has CDR1 SQVTM and CDR2 ANQGSEA. Trimming shortened V by 5 bases and J by 2 bases, and 17 bases separated the two germline ends. This CDR3 contains 15 residues. CDR3 loop: CSVSSGGPDTDTQYF. CDR3 coding DNA: TGCAGCGTTTCCTCTGGGGGCCCCGACACAGATACGCAGTATTTT.

The CDR3 is CASSQERTSGEQFF. CDR3 sequence (DNA): TGCGCCAGCAGCCAAGAAAGGACTAGCGGGGAGCAGTTCTTC. The chain has TRBV4-3 and TRBJ2-1; 11 nucleotides align to TRBD2. Germline assignment: CDR1 LGHNA and CDR2 YSLEER. The CDR3 is 14 residues long. J was trimmed by 10 bases and V by 0 bases; bases with no gene match: 2.

The V call is TRBV7-9, the J call TRBJ2-3, with D tentatively TRBD2 (6 bases). The CDR3 contains 16 residues. CDR1 is SEHNR and CDR2 is FQNEAQ in the germline V gene (reference sequence). V gave up 4 bases and J gave up 5 bases, with 19 bases separating them. DNA for the CDR3: TGTGCCAGCAGCTATCTTAGCGGCCTCGAGGGAGATACGCAGTATTTT. Its protein product is CASSYLSGLEGDTQYF.